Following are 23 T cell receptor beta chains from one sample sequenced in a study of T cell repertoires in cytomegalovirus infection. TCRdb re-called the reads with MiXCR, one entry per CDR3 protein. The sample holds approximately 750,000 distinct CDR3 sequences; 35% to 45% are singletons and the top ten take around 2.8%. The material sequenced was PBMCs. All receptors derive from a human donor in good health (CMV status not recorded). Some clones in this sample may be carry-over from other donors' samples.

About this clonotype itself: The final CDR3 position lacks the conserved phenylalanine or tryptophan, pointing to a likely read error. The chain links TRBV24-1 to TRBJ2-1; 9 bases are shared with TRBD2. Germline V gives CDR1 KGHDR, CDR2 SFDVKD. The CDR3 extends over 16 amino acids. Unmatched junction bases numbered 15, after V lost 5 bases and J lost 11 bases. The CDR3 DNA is TGTGCCACCAGTGGTTTTTCTACGGCGGGGGGGGTTAAGCAGTTCTTA. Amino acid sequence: CATSGFSTAGGVKQFL.

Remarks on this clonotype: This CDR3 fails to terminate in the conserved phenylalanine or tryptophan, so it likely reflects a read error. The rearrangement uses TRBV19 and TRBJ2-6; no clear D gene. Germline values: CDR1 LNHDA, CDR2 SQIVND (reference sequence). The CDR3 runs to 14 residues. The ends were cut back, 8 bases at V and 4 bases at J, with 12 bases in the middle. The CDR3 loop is CASQRPTGANVLTL. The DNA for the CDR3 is TGTGCCAGTCAGAGGCCAACAGGGGCCAACGTCCTGACTTTA.

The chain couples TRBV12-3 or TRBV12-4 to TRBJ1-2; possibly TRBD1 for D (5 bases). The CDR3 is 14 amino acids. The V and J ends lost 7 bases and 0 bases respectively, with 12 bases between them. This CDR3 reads CASNRQLANYGYTF. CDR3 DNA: TGTGCCAGCAATCGACAGCTAGCTAACTATGGCTACACCTTC.

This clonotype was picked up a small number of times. As DNA, the CDR3 is TGTGCCAGCAGCTCGCCGATGACTAGCGGGAGAGGCACCGGGGAGCTGTTTTTT. Its protein product is CASSSPMTSGRGTGELFF. V gene TRBV7-9 combines with J gene TRBJ2-2; 12 nucleotides align to TRBD2. CDR1 SEHNR and CDR2 FQNEAQ come from the germline V gene (reference sequence). Losses at the gene ends were 4 bases for V and 4 bases for J; bases not matched to a gene: 10. This CDR3 has 18 amino acids.

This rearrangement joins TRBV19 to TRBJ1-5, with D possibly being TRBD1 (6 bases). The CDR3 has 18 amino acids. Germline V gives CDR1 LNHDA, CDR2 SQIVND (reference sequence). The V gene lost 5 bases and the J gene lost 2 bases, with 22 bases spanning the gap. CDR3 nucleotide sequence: TGTGCCAGTAGTGCCTATTTCCGGGACCCAGGGGGCAATCAGCCCCAGCATTTT. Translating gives CASSAYFRDPGGNQPQHF.

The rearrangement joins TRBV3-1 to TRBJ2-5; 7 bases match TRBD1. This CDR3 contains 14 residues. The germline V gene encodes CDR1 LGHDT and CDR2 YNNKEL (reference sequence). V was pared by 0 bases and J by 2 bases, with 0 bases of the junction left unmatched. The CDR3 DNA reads TGTGCCAGCAGCCAAGAGGGACAGCAAGAGACCCAGTACTTC. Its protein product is CASSQEGQQETQYF.

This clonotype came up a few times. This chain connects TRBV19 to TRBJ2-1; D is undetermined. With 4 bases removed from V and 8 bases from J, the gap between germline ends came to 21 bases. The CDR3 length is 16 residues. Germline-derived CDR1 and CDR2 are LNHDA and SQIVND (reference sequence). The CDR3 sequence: CASSTTGSASNHEQFF. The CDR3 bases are TGTGCCAGTAGTACAACCGGCAGCGCATCTAACCATGAGCAGTTCTTC.

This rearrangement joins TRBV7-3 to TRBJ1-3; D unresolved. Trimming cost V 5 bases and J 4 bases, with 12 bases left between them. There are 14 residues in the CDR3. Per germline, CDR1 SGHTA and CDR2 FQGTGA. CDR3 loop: CASSPPLWGNTIYF. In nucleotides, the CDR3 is TGTGCCAGCAGCCCCCCCCTCTGGGGAAACACCATATATTTT.

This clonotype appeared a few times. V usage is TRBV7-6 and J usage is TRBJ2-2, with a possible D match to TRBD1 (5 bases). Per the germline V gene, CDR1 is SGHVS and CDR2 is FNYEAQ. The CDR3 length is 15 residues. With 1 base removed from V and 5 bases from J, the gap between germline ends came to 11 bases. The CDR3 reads CASSLDQGRTGELFF. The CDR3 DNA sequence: TGTGCCAGCAGCTTAGACCAGGGAAGGACCGGGGAGCTGTTTTTT.

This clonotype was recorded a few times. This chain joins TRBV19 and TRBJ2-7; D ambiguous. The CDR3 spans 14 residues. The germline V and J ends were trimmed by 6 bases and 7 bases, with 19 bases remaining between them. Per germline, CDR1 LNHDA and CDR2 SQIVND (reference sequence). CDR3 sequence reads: CASRVGPSAQEQYF. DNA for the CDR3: TGTGCCAGTAGGGTTGGGCCTAGTGCTCAAGAGCAGTACTTC. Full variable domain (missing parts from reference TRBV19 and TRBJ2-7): DGGITQSPKYLFRKEGQNVTLSCEQNLNHDAMYWYRQDPGQGLRLIYYSQIVNDFQKGDIAEGYSVSREKKESFPLTVTSAQKNPTAFYLCASRVGPSAQEQYFGPGTRLTVT.

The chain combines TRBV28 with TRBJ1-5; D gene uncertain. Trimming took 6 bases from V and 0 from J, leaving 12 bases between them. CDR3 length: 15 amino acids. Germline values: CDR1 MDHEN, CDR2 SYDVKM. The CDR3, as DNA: TGTGCCAGCAGATCTGAGACGGATAGCAATCAGCCCCAGCATTTT. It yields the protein CASRSETDSNQPQHF. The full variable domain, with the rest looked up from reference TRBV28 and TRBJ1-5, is DVKVTQSSRYLVKRTGEKVFLECVQDMDHENMFWYRQDPGLGLRLIYFSYDVKMKEKGDIPEGYSVSREKKERFSLILESASTNQTSMYLCASRSETDSNQPQHFGDGTRLSIL.

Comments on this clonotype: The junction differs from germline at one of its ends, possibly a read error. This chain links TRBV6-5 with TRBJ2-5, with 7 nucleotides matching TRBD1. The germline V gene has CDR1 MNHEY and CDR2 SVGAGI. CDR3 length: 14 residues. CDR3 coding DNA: TGTGCCAGAACTAAATGGGACAGTCAAGAGACCCAGGACTTC. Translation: CARTKWDSQETQDF.

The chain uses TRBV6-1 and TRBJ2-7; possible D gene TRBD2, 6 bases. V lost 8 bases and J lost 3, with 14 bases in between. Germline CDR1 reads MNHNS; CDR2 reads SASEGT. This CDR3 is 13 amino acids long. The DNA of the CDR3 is TGTGCCAGCGGCCCTGGCGGGAACTACGAGCAGTACTTC. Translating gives CASGPGGNYEQYF.

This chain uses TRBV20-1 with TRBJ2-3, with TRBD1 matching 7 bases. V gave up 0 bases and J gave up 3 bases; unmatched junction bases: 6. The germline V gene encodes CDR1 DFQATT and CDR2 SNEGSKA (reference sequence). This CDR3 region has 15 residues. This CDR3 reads CSARDRNRGTDTQYF. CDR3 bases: TGCAGTGCTAGAGATAGGAACAGGGGTACAGATACGCAGTATTTT.

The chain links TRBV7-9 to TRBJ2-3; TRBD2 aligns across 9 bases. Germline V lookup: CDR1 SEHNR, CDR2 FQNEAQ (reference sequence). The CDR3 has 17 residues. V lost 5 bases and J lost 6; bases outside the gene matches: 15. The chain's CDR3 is CASSPSVASGKLDTQYF. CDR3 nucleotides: TGTGCCAGCAGCCCCTCTGTGGCTAGCGGGAAATTGGATACGCAGTATTTT. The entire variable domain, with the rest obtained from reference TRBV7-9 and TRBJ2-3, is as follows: DTGVSQNPRHKITKRGQNVTFRCDPISEHNRLYWYRQTLGQGPEFLTYFQNEAQLEKSRLLSDRFSAERPKGSFSTLEIQRTEQGDSAMYLCASSPSVASGKLDTQYFGPGTRLTVL.

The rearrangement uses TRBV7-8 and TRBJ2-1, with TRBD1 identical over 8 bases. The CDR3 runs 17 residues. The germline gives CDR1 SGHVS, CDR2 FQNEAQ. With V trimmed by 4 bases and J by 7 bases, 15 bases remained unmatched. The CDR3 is CASSSITGGWIENEQFF. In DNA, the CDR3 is TGTGCCAGCAGCTCCATAACAGGGGGTTGGATCGAGAATGAGCAGTTCTTC.

The DNA of the CDR3 is TGTGCCAGTAGTACCCCGGTCGGAGGGTACACTGAAGCTTTCTTT. Its protein product is CASSTPVGGYTEAFF. V and J are TRBV19 and TRBJ1-1; D remains ambiguous. Trimming stripped 4 bases from V and 3 bases from J, with 15 bases between. This CDR3 has 15 residues. Per germline, CDR1 LNHDA and CDR2 SQIVND (reference sequence). The full variable domain, its missing parts supplied by reference TRBV19 and TRBJ1-1, is DGGITQSPKYLFRKEGQNVTLSCEQNLNHDAMYWYRQDPGQGLRLIYYSQIVNDFQKGDIAEGYSVSREKKESFPLTVTSAQKNPTAFYLCASSTPVGGYTEAFFGQGTRLTVV.

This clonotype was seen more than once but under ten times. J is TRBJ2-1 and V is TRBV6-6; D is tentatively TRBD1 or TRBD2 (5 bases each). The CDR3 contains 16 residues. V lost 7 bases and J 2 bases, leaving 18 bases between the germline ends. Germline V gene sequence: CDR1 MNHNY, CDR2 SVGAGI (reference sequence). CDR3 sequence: CASTEGRTPTYNEQFF. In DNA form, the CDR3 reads TGTGCCAGCACCGAGGGTAGGACACCGACCTACAATGAGCAGTTCTTC.

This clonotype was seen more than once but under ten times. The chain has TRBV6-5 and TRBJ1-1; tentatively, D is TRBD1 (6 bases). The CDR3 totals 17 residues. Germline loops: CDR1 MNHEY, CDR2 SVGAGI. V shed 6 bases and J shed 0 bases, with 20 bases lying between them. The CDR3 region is CASSSHTEDSMNTEAFF. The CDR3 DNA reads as TGTGCCAGCAGCTCCCATACCGAGGACAGCATGAACACTGAAGCTTTCTTT.

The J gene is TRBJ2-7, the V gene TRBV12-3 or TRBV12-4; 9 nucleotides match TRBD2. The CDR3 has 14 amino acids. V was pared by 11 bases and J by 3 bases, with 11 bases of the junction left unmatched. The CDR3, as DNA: TGTGCCGGCACCTCTAGCGGGACCTACTACGAGCAGTACTTC. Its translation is CAGTSSGTYYEQYF.

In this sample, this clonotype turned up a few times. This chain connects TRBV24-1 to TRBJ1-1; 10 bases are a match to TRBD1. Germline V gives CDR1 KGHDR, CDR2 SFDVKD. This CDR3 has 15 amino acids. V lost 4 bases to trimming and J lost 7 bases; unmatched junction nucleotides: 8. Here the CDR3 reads CATSDPGQGSGEAFF. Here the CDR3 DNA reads TGTGCCACCAGTGACCCGGGACAGGGGTCGGGTGAAGCTTTCTTT.

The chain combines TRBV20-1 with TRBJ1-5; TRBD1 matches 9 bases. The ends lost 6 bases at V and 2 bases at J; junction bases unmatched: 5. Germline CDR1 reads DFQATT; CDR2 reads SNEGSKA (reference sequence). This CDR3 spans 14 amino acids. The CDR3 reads CSAATGGGNQPQHF. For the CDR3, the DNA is TGCAGTGCAGCGACAGGGGGAGGCAATCAGCCCCAGCATTTT.

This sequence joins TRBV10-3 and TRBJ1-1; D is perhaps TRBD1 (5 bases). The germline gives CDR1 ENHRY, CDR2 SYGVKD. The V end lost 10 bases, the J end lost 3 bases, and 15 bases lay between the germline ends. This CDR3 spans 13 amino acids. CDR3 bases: TGTGCCAGGTCACCGGGACCCGACACTGAAGCTTTCTTT. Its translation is CARSPGPDTEAFF.